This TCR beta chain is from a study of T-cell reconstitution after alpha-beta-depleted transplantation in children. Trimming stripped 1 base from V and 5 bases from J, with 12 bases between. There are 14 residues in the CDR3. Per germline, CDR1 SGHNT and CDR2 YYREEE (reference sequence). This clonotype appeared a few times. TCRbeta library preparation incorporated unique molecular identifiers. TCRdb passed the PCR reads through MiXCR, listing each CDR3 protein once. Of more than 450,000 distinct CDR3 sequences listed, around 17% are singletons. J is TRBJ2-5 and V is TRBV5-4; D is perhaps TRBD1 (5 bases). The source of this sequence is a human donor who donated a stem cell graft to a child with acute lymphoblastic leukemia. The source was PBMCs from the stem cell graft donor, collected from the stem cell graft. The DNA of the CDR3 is TGTGCCAGCAGCTTGTTCCACAGGAGCGAGACCCAGTACTTC. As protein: CASSLFHRSETQYF.